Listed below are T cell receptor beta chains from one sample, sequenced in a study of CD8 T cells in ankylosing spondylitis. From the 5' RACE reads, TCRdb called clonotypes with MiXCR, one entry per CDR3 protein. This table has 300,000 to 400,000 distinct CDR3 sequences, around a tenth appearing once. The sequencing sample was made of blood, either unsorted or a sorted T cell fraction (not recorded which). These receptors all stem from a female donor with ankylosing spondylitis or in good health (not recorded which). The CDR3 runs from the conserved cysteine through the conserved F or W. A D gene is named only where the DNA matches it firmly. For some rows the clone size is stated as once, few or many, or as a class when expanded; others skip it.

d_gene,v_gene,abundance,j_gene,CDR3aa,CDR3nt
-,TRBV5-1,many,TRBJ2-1,CASSVNGAYNEQFF,TGCGCCAGCAGCGTTAACGGGGCCTACAATGAGCAGTTCTTC
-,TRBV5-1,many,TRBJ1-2,CASRTDGGDYYGYTF,TGCGCCAGCAGGACGGATGGGGGGGACTACTATGGCTACACCTTC
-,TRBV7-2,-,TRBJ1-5,CASSLGGPIQPQHF,TGTGCCAGCAGCTTAGGGGGACCGATCCAGCCCCAGCATTTT
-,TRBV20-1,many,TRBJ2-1,CSARPGINEQFF,TGCAGTGCTAGGCCAGGGATCAATGAGCAGTTCTTC
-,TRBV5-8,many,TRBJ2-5,CASSLAARDEETQYF,TGTGCCAGCAGCTTGGCCGCCCGCGACGAAGAGACCCAGTACTTC
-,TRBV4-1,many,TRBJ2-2,CASSQALQGNTGELFF,TGCGCCAGCAGCCAAGCGCTACAGGGGAACACCGGGGAGCTGTTTTTT
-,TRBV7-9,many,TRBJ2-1,CASSILRNSYNEQFF,TGTGCCAGCAGCATCCTACGGAACTCCTACAATGAGCAGTTCTTC
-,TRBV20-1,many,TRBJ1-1,CSARRDQTEAFF,TGCAGTGCTAGGAGGGATCAGACTGAAGCTTTCTTT
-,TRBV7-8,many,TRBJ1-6,CASSLRVRDNSPLHF,TGTGCCAGCAGCCTCCGGGTGCGAGATAATTCACCCCTCCACTTT
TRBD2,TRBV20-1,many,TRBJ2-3,CSASGVAGDTDTQYF,TGCAGTGCTAGTGGGGTAGCGGGAGACACAGATACGCAGTATTTT
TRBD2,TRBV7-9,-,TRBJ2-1,CASRPGGSYNEQFF,TGTGCCAGCAGGCCGGGGGGCTCCTACAATGAGCAGTTCTTC
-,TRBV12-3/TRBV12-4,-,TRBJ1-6,CASSSNGPLHF,TGTGCCAGCAGCTCAAATGGACCCCTCCACTTT
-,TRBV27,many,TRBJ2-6,CASSPQLSGANVLTF,TGTGCCAGCAGTCCTCAACTCTCTGGGGCCAACGTCCTGACTTTC
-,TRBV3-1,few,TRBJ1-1,CASSPLGARGTEAFF,TGTGCCAGCAGCCCATTGGGGGCACGGGGCACTGAAGCTTTCTTT
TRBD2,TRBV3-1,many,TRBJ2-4,CASSQGTTLAKNIQYF,TGTGCCAGCAGCCAGGGGACTACTCTAGCCAAAAACATTCAGTACTTC
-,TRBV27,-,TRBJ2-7,CASKPTSGTIDYEQYF,TGTGCCAGCAAACCAACCTCCGGGACAATTGACTACGAGCAGTACTTC
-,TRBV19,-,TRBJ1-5,CASSREWGNQPQHF,TGTGCCAGTAGTAGGGAGTGGGGCAATCAGCCCCAGCATTTT
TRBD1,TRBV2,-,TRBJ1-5,CASSEFLPGQAKNQPQHF,TGTGCCAGCAGTGAGTTTCTCCCCGGACAGGCCAAAAATCAGCCCCAGCATTTT
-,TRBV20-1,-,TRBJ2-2,CSARAPPGAGVGTGELFF,TGCAGTGCTAGAGCTCCGCCGGGCGCCGGAGTAGGGACCGGGGAGCTGTTTTTT
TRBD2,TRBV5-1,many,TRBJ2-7,CASSLPVAGSYEQYF,TGCGCCAGCAGCCTCCCGGTAGCGGGTTCCTACGAGCAGTACTTC
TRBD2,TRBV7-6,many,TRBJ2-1,CASSLAGLAGDNEQFF,TGTGCCAGCAGCTTAGCGGGACTAGCGGGAGACAATGAGCAGTTCTTC
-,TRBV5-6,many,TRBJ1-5,CASSPGSRGDQPQHF,TGTGCCAGCAGCCCGGGAAGCAGGGGCGATCAGCCCCAGCATTTT
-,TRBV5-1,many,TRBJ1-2,CASTLGGTRNYGYTF,TGCGCCAGCACCTTGGGGGGCACGAGAAACTATGGCTACACCTTC
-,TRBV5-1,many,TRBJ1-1,CASSSALRAEAFF,TGCGCCAGCAGCTCCGCCTTGAGGGCTGAAGCTTTCTTT
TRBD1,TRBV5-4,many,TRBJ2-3,CASSPRTGRTDTQYF,TGTGCCAGCAGCCCAAGGACAGGGCGCACAGATACGCAGTATTTT
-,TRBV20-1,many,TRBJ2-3,CSARDTKKSTDTQYF,TGCAGTGCTAGAGATACGAAAAAGAGCACAGATACGCAGTATTTT
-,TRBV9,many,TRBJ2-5,CASSVGLQETQYF,TGTGCCAGCAGCGTAGGACTACAAGAGACCCAGTACTTC
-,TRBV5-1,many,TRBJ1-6,CASSKGRAESSYNSPLHF,TGCGCCAGCAGCAAGGGTAGGGCCGAGAGCTCCTATAATTCACCCCTCCACTTT
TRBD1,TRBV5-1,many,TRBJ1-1,CASSIGQGGVHTEAFF,TGCGCCAGCAGCATCGGACAGGGGGGTGTTCACACTGAAGCTTTCTTT
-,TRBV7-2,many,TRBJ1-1,CASSLEQTMNTEAFF,TGTGCCAGCAGCTTAGAACAGACCATGAACACTGAAGCTTTCTTT
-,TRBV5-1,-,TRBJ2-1,CASSQTQGYEQFF,TGCGCCAGCAGCCAGACACAGGGCTATGAGCAGTTCTTC
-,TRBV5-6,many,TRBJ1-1,CASSSRVRGWTEAFF,TGTGCCAGCAGCTCTAGGGTCCGGGGTTGGACTGAAGCTTTCTTT
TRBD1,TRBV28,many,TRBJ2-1,CASKATGDYNEQFF,TGTGCCAGCAAGGCAACAGGGGACTACAATGAGCAGTTCTTC